The source of this TCR beta chain is a study of cytomegalovirus exposure and HLA in healthy donors. Study at large: Roughly 180 million T cells yielded 117 million unique TCR beta sequences in earlier analysis. The study's findings and limits: The Asian-associated ancestry cluster reportedly had fewer N-insertions than the 666-donor mean in a later analysis.

There are a few counts of this clone. The antigen is unknown. The same CDR3 also results from other DNA sequences found in this sample. Germline V gene sequence: CDR1 KGHSH, CDR2 LQKENI. This CDR3 has 14 amino acids. J lost 1 base, V lost 2 bases, and 0 bases had no gene match. A multiplex PCR was run with 60 Vbeta primers and 13 Jbeta primers. The repertoire was sequenced with immunoSEQ multiplex PCR; TCRdb's copy has only in-frame clones and lacks some. This sample carries approximately 160,000 clones, 60% to 80% of them seen once, and the ten largest clones take about 0.66%. Sampled while nominally healthy, donors likely had unrecorded immune exposures.

The genes are TRBV18 and TRBJ1-1, with TRBD1 identical over 8 bases. The clonotype comes from a male donor in good health and CMV-seronegative. The sequencing sample was made of PBMCs. Here the CDR3 reads CASSPGTGNTEAFF. In nucleotides, the CDR3 is TGTGCCAGCTCACCAGGGACAGGGAACACTGAAGCTTTCTTT.